These T cell receptor beta chains were read from a single sample in a study of T cell responses to AZD1222 COVID-19 vaccine. Using immunoSEQ multiplex PCR, the repertoire was profiled, and TCRdb retains in-frame clones only, with some absent. The repertoire consists of about 92,000 clones, with almost 90% occurring once and the leading ten covering 10%. Source: peripheral blood, taken on day 0 of MenACWY control vaccination. Receptors originate from an adult in good health. Each CDR3 is given with its conserved first and last residue. Fields, in order: clone size, D gene, V gene, J gene, CDR3 protein, CDR3 DNA. D genes are given only for firm matches. Clone size is given for some rows only: seen once, a few or many times, or a class if the clone is expanded.

NA	NA	TRBV10-3	TRBJ2-1	CAIGWDEQFF	TGTGCCATCGGATGGGATGAGCAGTTCTTC
few	TRBD1	TRBV6-1	TRBJ1-3	CASSEIVRRGGTGNTIYF	TGTGCCAGCAGTGAAATTGTCAGAAGAGGGGGCACGGGAAACACCATATATTTT
NA	NA	TRBV18	TRBJ2-7	CASSPGQPSYEQYF	TGTGCCAGCTCACCCGGACAACCCTCCTACGAGCAGTACTTC
NA	NA	TRBV6-2/TRBV6-3	TRBJ1-5	CASSYWAVQPQHF	TGTGCCAGCAGTTACTGGGCGGTTCAGCCCCAGCATTTT
NA	NA	TRBV30	TRBJ1-6	CAWVSGPSSYNSPLHF	TGTGCCTGGGTATCGGGACCGAGCTCCTATAATTCACCCCTCCACTTT
NA	TRBD2	TRBV30	TRBJ2-2	CAWSALGGANTGELFF	TGTGCCTGGAGTGCGCTTGGGGGGGCGAACACCGGGGAGCTGTTTTTT
NA	NA	TRBV4-2	TRBJ2-2	CASSQEGWGDGSGELFF	TGTGCCAGCAGCCAAGAGGGTTGGGGTGATGGTTCCGGGGAGCTGTTTTTT
NA	NA	TRBV6-5	TRBJ2-2	CASSYSSGWYTGELFF	TGTGCCAGCAGTTACTCGAGCGGGTGGTACACCGGGGAGCTGTTTTTT
NA	NA	TRBV5-1	TRBJ1-5	CASSPGPVSNQPQHF	TGCGCCAGCAGCCCGGGACCCGTTAGCAATCAGCCCCAGCATTTT
NA	TRBD1	TRBV7-9	TRBJ1-2	CASTVNPGTGAKGYTF	TGTGCCAGCACCGTAAATCCCGGGACAGGGGCTAAGGGCTACACCTTC
NA	TRBD1	TRBV30	TRBJ1-2	CAWGQGVGYTF	TGTGCCTGGGGACAGGGGGTAGGCTACACCTTC
NA	TRBD1	TRBV5-4	TRBJ2-1	CASSVGQGHYNEQFF	TGTGCCAGCAGCGTCGGACAGGGGCACTACAATGAGCAGTTCTTC
medium-sized	TRBD2	TRBV28	TRBJ2-1	CASSLGTSGEQFF	TGTGCCAGCAGTTTAGGGACTAGCGGGGAGCAGTTCTTC
NA	NA	TRBV6-4	TRBJ1-1	CASRGRGATEAFF	TGTGCCAGCAGAGGGAGGGGGGCGACTGAAGCTTTCTTT
few	NA	TRBV4-2	TRBJ2-6	CASSQSSGANVLTF	TGTGCCAGCAGCCAGAGCTCTGGGGCCAACGTCCTGACTTTC
NA	TRBD1	TRBV19	TRBJ1-1	CASRDRETEAFF	TGTGCCAGTCGGGACAGGGAAACTGAAGCTTTCTTT
NA	NA	TRBV30	TRBJ1-2	CAWGLSSDYGYTF	TGTGCCTGGGGACTCTCCTCCGACTATGGCTACACCTTC
NA	TRBD2	TRBV5-7	TRBJ2-3	CASSPGLAGGFSTDTQYF	TGTGCCAGCAGCCCTGGACTAGCGGGGGGCTTTAGCACAGATACGCAGTATTTT
NA	NA	TRBV24-1	TRBJ1-5	CATSDSRGGSGQPQHF	TGTGCCACCAGTGATTCGAGGGGGGGGTCGGGTCAGCCCCAGCATTTT
NA	TRBD2	TRBV7-3	TRBJ2-3	CASSPFGGGVLGTQYF	TGTGCCAGCAGCCCATTTGGCGGGGGAGTCTTGGGTACGCAGTATTTT
once	TRBD1	TRBV7-2	TRBJ1-1	CASSLRDRGRISTEAFF	TGTGCCAGCAGCTTAAGGGACAGGGGCCGCATTAGCACTGAAGCTTTCTTT
NA	TRBD1	TRBV5-1	TRBJ2-7	CASSAGTGPYEQYF	TGCGCCAGCAGCGCGGGGACAGGGCCCTACGAGCAGTACTTC
NA	TRBD2	TRBV15	TRBJ2-3	CATSLPGLAGATQYF	TGTGCCACCAGCTTACCGGGACTAGCGGGGGCTACGCAGTATTTT
NA	NA	TRBV5-1	TRBJ1-6	CASSLSLSYNSPLHF	TGCGCCAGCAGCTTATCACTCTCCTATAATTCACCCCTCCACTTT
NA	TRBD1	TRBV3-1/TRBV3-2	TRBJ1-2	CASSRQGANGYTF	TGTGCCAGCAGCCGACAGGGGGCTAATGGCTACACCTTC
NA	TRBD1	TRBV25-1	TRBJ1-2	CASSERGPNYGYTF	TGTGCCAGCAGTGAAAGGGGGCCCAACTATGGCTACACCTTC
NA	TRBD1	TRBV6-5	TRBJ1-2	CASTRTGSYGYTF	TGTGCCAGCACAAGGACAGGGAGCTATGGCTACACCTTC
once	NA	TRBV9	TRBJ1-2	CASSVEEIYGYTF	TGTGCCAGCAGCGTAGAAGAGATCTATGGCTACACCTTC
NA	NA	TRBV30	TRBJ2-2	CAWSVKGTGELFF	TGTGCCTGGAGTGTGAAAGGCACCGGGGAGCTGTTTTTT
few	NA	TRBV5-1	TRBJ1-2	CATSKWGADYGYTF	TGCGCCACGAGCAAGTGGGGGGCTGACTATGGCTACACCTTC
NA	TRBD2	TRBV3-1/TRBV3-2	TRBJ2-1	CASSQEVTPSGGPYNEQFF	TGTGCCAGCAGCCAAGAGGTAACCCCTAGCGGGGGGCCCTACAATGAGCAGTTCTTC
NA	NA	TRBV11-2	TRBJ1-1	CASSLVSGNSEAFF	TGTGCCAGCAGCTTAGTATCGGGCAATTCTGAAGCTTTCTTT
few	NA	TRBV5-6	TRBJ1-1	CASSPPAGQFNTEAFF	TGTGCCAGCAGCCCGCCGGCTGGACAGTTCAACACTGAAGCTTTCTTT
once	TRBD1	TRBV5-5	TRBJ1-1	CASSRTGENTEAFF	TGTGCCAGCAGTCGGACAGGCGAGAACACTGAAGCTTTCTTT
NA	TRBD1	TRBV2	TRBJ1-5	CATGTVNSNQPQHF	TGTGCCACCGGGACAGTTAATAGCAATCAGCCCCAGCATTTT
NA	NA	TRBV6-7	TRBJ1-2	CASSYSEVNYGYTF	TGTGCCAGCAGTTACTCAGAGGTTAACTATGGCTACACCTTC
NA	NA	TRBV12-3/TRBV12-4	TRBJ2-5	CASGIRGQETQYF	TGTGCCAGCGGCATCAGGGGCCAAGAGACCCAGTACTTC
NA	NA	TRBV7-2	TRBJ1-6	CASSPSISSPLHF	TGTGCCAGCAGCCCTTCGATTAGTTCACCCCTCCACTTT
NA	NA	TRBV7-8	TRBJ1-3	CASSLASGNTIYF	TGTGCCAGCAGCTTAGCCTCTGGAAACACCATATATTTT
NA	TRBD1	TRBV24-1	TRBJ1-5	CATSGTGGNQPQHF	TGTGCCACCAGTGGGACAGGGGGCAATCAGCCCCAGCATTTT
once	TRBD2	TRBV7-3	TRBJ2-3	CASSLTGGMLGTDTQYF	TGTGCCAGCAGCTTAACGGGGGGGATGCTGGGCACAGATACGCAGTATTTT
NA	NA	TRBV12-5	TRBJ1-5	CASGLVLRGNGNQPQHF	TGTGCTAGTGGTTTGGTATTACGGGGGAACGGCAATCAGCCCCAGCATTTT
NA	TRBD1	TRBV27	TRBJ1-1	CASSFPIGQGVSEAFF	TGTGCCAGCAGTTTTCCGATCGGACAGGGGGTGTCTGAAGCTTTCTTT
NA	NA	TRBV4-1	TRBJ2-5	CASSPGTGETQYF	TGCGCCAGCAGCCCCGGGACTGGGGAGACCCAGTACTTC
NA	NA	TRBV15	TRBJ1-5	CATSGGSGGNQPQHF	TGTGCCACCAGCGGAGGAAGTGGGGGCAATCAGCCCCAGCATTTT
NA	NA	TRBV5-5	TRBJ2-7	CASRWGPAGSYEQYF	TGTGCCAGCAGATGGGGTCCGGCAGGTTCCTACGAGCAGTACTTC
NA	TRBD2	TRBV4-3	TRBJ2-1	CASSRGLADNNEQFF	TGCGCCAGCAGCCGGGGACTAGCGGACAACAATGAGCAGTTCTTC
once	NA	TRBV7-6	TRBJ1-2	CASSPAEVGSGYTF	TGTGCCAGCAGCCCCGCAGAGGTCGGGTCCGGCTACACCTTC
few	TRBD1	TRBV14	TRBJ2-2	CASSSRQGAGELFF	TGTGCCAGCAGCTCGAGACAGGGGGCCGGGGAGCTGTTTTTT
few	NA	TRBV18	TRBJ2-5	CASSVRREGETQYF	TGTGCCAGCTCCGTCCGGAGGGAAGGGGAGACCCAGTACTTC
NA	TRBD1	TRBV7-3	TRBJ2-5	CASSLSKGAQETQYF	TGTGCCAGCAGCTTATCCAAGGGGGCCCAAGAGACCCAGTACTTC
NA	TRBD1	TRBV11-2	TRBJ1-1	CASSPTGLGNTEAFF	TGTGCCAGCAGCCCGACAGGGTTGGGGAACACTGAAGCTTTCTTT
NA	TRBD1	TRBV6-5	TRBJ2-7	CASSTGTGVHEQYF	TGTGCCAGCAGTACCGGGACAGGGGTTCACGAGCAGTACTTC
NA	NA	TRBV5-1	TRBJ2-1	CASSLAGQPERNEQFF	TGCGCCAGCAGCTTGGCCGGCCAACCCGAGAGGAATGAGCAGTTCTTC
NA	NA	TRBV27	TRBJ1-4	CASSPPQGPATNEKLFF	TGTGCCAGCAGTCCCCCTCAGGGACCTGCAACTAATGAAAAACTGTTTTTT